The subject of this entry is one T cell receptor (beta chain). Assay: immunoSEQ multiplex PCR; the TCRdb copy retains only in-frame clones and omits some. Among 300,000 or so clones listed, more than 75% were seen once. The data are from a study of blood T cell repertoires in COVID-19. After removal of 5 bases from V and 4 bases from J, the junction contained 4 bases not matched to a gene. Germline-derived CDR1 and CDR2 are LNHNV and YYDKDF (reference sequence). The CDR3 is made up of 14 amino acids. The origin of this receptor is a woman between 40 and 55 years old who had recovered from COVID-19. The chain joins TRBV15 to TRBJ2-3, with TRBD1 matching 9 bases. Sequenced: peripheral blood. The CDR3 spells CATSGRQGADTQYF. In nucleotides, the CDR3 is TGTGCCACCAGCGGTCGACAGGGGGCAGATACGCAGTATTTT.